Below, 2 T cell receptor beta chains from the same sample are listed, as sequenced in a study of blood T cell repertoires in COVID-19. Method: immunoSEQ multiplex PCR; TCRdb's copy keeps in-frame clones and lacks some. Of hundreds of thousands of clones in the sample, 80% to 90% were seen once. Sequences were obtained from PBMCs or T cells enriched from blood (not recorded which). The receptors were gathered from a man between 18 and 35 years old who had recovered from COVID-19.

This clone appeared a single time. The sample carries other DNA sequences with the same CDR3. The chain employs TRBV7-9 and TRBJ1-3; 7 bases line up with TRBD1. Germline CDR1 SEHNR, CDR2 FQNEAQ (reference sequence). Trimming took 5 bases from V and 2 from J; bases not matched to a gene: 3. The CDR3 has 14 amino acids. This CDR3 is CASSPTGAGNTIYF. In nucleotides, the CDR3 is TGTGCCAGCAGCCCCACAGGGGCTGGAAACACCATATATTTT.

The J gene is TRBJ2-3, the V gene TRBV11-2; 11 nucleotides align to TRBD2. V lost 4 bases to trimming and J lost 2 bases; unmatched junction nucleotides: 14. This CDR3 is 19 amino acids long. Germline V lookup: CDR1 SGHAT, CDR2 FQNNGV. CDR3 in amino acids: CASSSDALGLADYTDTQYF. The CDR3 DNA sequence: TGTGCCAGCAGCTCAGATGCCTTGGGACTAGCGGACTACACAGATACGCAGTATTTT.